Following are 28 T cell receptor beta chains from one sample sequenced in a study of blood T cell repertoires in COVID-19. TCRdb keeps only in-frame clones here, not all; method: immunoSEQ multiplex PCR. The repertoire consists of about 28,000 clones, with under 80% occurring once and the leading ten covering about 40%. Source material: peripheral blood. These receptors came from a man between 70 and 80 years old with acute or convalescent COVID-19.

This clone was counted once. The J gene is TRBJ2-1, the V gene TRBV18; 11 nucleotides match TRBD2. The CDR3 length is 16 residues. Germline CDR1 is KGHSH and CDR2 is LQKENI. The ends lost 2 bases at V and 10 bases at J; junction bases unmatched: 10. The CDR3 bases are TGTGCCAGCTCACCAGGACAGGGGACTAGCGGATCCGAGCAGTTCTTC. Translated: CASSPGQGTSGSEQFF.

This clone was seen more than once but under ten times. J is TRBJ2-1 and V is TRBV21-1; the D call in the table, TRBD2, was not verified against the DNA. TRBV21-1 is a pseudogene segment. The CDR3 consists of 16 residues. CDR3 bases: TGTGCCAGCAGCCTCCGAGAAGGGGGGGCTCGGTATGAGCAGTTCTTC. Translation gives CASSLREGGARYEQFF.

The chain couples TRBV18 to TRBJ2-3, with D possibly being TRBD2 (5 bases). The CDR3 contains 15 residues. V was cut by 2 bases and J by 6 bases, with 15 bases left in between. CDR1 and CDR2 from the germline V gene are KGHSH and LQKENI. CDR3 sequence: CASSPGVGIGDTQYF. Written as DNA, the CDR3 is TGTGCCAGCTCACCAGGGGTCGGGATAGGCGATACGCAGTATTTT.

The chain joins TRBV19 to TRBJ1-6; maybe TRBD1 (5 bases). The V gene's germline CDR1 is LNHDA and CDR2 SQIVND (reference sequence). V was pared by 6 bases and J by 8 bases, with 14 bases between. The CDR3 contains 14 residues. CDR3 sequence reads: CASSFGTQYSPLHF. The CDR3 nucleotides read TGTGCCAGTAGCTTCGGGACTCAATATTCACCCCTCCACTTT.

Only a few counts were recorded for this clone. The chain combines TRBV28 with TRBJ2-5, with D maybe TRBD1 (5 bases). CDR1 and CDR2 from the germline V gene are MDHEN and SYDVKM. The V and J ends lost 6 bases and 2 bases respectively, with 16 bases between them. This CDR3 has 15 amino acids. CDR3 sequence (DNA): TGTGCCAGCAGAACAGAAGACAGAATTCAAGAGACCCAGTACTTC. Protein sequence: CASRTEDRIQETQYF.

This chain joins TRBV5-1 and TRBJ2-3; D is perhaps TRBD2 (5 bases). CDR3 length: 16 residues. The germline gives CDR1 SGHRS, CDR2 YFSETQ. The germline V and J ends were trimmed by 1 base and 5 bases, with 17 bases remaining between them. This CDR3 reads CASSLPSGTSGDTQYF. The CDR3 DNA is TGCGCCAGCAGCTTGCCGAGCGGAACCTCCGGAGATACGCAGTATTTT.

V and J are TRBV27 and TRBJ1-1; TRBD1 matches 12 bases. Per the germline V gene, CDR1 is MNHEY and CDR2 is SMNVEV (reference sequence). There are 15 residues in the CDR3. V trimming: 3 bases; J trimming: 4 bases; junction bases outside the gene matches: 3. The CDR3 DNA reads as TGTGCCAGCAGTTTTCTGGGACAGGGGGCCACTGAAGCTTTCTTT. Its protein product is CASSFLGQGATEAFF.

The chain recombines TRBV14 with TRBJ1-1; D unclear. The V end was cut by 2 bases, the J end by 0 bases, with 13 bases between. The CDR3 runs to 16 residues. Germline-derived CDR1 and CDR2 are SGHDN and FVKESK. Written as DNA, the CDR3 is TGTGCCAGCAGCCAAAGGCAGGTTCTGATGAACACTGAAGCTTTCTTT. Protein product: CASSQRQVLMNTEAFF.

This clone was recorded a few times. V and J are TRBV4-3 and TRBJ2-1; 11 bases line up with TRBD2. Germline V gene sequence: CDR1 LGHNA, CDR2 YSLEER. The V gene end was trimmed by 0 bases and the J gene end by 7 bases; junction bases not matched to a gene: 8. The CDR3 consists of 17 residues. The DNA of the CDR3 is TGCGCCAGCAGCCAAGAATCTCTAGCGGGAGGAAAGAATGAGCAGTTCTTC. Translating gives CASSQESLAGGKNEQFF.

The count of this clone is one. The CDR3 protein is CASSYSWASNQPQHF. CDR3 in DNA: TGTGCCAGCAGTTACTCGTGGGCTAGCAATCAGCCCCAGCATTTT. The V gene is TRBV6-2 or TRBV6-3, the J gene TRBJ1-5; D is ambiguous. This CDR3 is 15 amino acids long. Germline CDR1 reads MNHEY; CDR2 reads SVGEGT. V shed 0 bases and J shed 0 bases, with 6 bases lying between them.

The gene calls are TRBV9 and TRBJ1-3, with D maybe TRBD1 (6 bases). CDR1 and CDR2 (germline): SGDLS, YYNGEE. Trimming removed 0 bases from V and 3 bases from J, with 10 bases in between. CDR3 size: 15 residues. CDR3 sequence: CASSVGGGIGNTIYF. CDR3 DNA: TGTGCCAGCAGCGTAGGAGGGGGTATTGGAAACACCATATATTTT.

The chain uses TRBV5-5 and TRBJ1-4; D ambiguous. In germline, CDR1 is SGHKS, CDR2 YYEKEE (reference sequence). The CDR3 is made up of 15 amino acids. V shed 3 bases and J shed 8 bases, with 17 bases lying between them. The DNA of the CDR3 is TGTGCCAGCAGCTGGTCGAGAGTCAACCTGGAAAAACTGTTTTTT. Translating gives CASSWSRVNLEKLFF.

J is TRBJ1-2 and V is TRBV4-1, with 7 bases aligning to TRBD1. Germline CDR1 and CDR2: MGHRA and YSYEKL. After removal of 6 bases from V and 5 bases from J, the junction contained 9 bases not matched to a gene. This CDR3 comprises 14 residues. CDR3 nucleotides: TGCGCCAGCAGACAAACAGGGGTGGGGTATGGCTACACCTTC. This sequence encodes CASRQTGVGYGYTF.

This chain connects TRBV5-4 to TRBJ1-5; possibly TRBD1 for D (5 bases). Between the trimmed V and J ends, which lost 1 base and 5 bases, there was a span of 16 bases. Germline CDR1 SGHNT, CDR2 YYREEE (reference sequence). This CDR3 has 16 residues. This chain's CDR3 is CASSLSLDRWDQPQHF. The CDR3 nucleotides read TGTGCCAGCAGCTTGTCGCTCGACAGATGGGATCAGCCCCAGCATTTT.

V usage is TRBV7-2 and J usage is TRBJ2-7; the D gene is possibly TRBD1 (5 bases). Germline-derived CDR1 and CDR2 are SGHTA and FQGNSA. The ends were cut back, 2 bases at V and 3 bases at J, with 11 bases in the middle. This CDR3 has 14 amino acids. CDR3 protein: CASSLNGHLYEQYF. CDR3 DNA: TGTGCCAGCAGCTTAAATGGACACCTCTACGAGCAGTACTTC.

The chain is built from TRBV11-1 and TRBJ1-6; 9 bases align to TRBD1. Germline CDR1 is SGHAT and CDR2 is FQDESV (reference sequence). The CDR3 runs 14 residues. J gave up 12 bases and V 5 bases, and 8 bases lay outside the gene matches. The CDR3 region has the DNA TGTGCCAGCAGCCCAGGACAGGGGAAGGGACCCCTCCACTTT. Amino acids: CASSPGQGKGPLHF.

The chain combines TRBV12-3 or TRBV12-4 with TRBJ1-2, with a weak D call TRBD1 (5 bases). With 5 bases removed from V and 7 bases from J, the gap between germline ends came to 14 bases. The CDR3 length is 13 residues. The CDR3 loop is CASSTGGLSGYTF. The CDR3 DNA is TGTGCCAGCAGTACTGGGGGACTAAGTGGCTACACCTTC.

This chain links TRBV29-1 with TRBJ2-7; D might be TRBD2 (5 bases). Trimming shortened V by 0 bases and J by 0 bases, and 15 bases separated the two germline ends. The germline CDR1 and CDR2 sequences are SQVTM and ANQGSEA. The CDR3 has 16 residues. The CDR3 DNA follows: TGCAGCGTTGAAGATCCACGGGATGGGATCTCCTACGAGCAGTACTTC. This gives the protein CSVEDPRDGISYEQYF.

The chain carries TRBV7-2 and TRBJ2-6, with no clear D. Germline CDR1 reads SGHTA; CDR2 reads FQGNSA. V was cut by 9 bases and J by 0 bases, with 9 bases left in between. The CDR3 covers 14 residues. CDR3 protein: CASERSSGANVLTF. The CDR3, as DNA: TGTGCCAGTGAGAGAAGCTCTGGGGCCAACGTCCTGACTTTC.

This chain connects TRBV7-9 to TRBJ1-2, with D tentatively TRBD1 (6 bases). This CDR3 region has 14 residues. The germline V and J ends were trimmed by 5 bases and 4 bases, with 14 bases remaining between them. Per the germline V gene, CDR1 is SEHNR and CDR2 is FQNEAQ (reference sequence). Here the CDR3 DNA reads TGTGCCAGCAGCCTAGTGGGGGCGAGCTATGGCTACACCTTC. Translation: CASSLVGASYGYTF.

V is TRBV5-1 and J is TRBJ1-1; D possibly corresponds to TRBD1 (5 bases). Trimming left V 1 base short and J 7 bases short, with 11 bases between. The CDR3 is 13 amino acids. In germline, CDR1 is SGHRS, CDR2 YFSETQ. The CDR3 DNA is TGCGCCAGCAGCTTGAGCCGACAGAATGAAGCTTTCTTT. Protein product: CASSLSRQNEAFF. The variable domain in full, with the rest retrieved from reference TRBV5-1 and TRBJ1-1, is KAGVTQTPRYLIKTRGQQVTLSCSPISGHRSVSWYQQTPGQGLQFLFEYFSETQRNKGNFPGRFSGRQFSNSRSEMNVSTLELGDSALYLCASSLSRQNEAFFGQGTRLTVV.

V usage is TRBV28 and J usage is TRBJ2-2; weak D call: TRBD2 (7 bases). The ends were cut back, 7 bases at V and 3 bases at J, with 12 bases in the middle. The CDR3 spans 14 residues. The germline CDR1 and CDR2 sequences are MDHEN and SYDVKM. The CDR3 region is CASKGGLYTGELFF. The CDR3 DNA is TGTGCCAGCAAGGGGGGGTTATACACCGGGGAGCTGTTTTTT. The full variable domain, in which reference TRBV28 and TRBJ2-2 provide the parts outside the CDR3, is DVKVTQSSRYLVKRTGEKVFLECVQDMDHENMFWYRQDPGLGLRLIYFSYDVKMKEKGDIPEGYSVSREKKERFSLILESASTNQTSMYLCASKGGLYTGELFFGEGSRLTVL.

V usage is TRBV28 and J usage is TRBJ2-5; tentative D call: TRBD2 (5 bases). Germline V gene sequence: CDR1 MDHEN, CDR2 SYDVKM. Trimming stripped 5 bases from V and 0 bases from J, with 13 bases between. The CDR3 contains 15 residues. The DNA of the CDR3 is TGTGCCAGCAGTGATCTAAAGCGGAACCAAGAGACCCAGTACTTC. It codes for CASSDLKRNQETQYF.

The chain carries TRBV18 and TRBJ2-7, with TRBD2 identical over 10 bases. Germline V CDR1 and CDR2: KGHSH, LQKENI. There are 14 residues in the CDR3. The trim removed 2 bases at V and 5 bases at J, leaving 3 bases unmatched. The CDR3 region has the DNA TGTGCCAGCTCACCAGGGACTAGCGAAAACGAGCAGTACTTC. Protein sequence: CASSPGTSENEQYF.

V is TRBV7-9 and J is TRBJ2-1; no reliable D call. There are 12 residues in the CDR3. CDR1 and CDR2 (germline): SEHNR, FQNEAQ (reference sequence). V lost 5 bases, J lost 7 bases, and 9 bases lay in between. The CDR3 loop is CASSPQMNEQFF. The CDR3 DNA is TGTGCCAGCAGCCCCCAGATGAATGAGCAGTTCTTC.

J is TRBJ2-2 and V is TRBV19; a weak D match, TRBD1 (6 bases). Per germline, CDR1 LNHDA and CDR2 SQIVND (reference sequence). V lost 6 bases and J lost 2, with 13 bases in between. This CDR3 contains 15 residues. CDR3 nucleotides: TGTGCCAGTAGAACAGGGCTTTATAACACCGGGGAGCTGTTTTTT. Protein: CASRTGLYNTGELFF.

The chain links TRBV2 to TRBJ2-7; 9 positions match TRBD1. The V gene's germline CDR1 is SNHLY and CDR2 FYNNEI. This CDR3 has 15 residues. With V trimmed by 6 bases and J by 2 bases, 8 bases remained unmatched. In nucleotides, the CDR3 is TGTGCCAGCAGAGACAGGGGGACCGCCCCCTACGAGCAGTACTTC. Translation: CASRDRGTAPYEQYF.

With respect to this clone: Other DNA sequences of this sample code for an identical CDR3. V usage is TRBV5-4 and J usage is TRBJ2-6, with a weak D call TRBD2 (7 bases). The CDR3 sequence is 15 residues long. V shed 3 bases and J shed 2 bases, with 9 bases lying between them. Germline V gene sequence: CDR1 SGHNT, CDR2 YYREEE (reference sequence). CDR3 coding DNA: TGTGCCAGCAGCTGGCGGGGGCCTGGGGCCAACGTCCTGACTTTC. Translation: CASSWRGPGANVLTF.